This TCR beta chain stems from a study of T-cell memory formation after mild COVID-19. This clonotype was seen more than once but under ten times. The antigen remains undetermined. The junction had 7 bases not matched to a gene; V was cut back by 4 bases and J by 8 bases. CDR3 size: 14 residues. TCRdb re-derived calls from the 5' RACE reads in MiXCR, one entry per CDR3 protein. There are roughly 300,000 distinct CDR3 sequences in the sample; around 13% occur only once, and about 20% lies in the top ten. Study-wide results and limits: Pre-infection memory contained some responding clones, which suggested that cross-reactive memory had joined. CM and EM subsets held most contracting CD4+ clones; EMRA held CD8+ ones. Contracting clones from day 15 to 85 showed balanced CD4/CD8; later expanders favored CD4+.

The sequenced material came from PBMCs or a T cell subset sorted from them (not recorded which). The receptor was isolated from a man aged 18 to 29 who had mild COVID-19 (a few samples of this study predate the infection). Cell type and time point are not known. The chain couples TRBV12-3 or TRBV12-4 to TRBJ1-4, with 7 bases lining up with TRBD1. CDR3 region: CASSSLGTVEKLFF. In DNA form, the CDR3 reads TGTGCCAGCAGTTCCCTCGGGACAGTAGAAAAACTGTTTTTT.